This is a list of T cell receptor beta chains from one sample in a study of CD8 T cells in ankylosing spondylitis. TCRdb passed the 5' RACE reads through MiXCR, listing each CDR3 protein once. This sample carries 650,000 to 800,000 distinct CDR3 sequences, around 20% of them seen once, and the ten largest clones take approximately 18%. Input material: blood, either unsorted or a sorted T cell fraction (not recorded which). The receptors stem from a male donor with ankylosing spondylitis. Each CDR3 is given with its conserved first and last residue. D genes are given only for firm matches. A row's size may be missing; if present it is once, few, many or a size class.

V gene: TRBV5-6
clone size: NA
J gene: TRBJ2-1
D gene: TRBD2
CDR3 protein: CASSFWTSLFRSYNEQFF
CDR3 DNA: TGTGCCAGCAGCTTTTGGACTAGCTTATTTCGGTCCTACAATGAGCAGTTCTTC

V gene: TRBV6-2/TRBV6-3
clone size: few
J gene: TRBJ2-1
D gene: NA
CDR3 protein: CASSYSNPAVLPFYNEQFF
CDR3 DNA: TGTGCCAGCAGTTACTCGAATCCGGCAGTTCTTCCCTTCTACAATGAGCAGTTCTTC

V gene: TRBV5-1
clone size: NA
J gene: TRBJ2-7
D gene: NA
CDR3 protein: CASATLASSYEQYF
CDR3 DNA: TGCGCCAGTGCGACGCTAGCGAGCTCCTACGAGCAGTACTTC

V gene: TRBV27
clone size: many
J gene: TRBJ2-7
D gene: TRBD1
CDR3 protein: CAIPDRETYEQYF
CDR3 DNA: TGTGCCATCCCCGACAGGGAAACCTACGAGCAGTACTTC

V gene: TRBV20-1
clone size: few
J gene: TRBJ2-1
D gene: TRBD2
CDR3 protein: CSANNAGGGNEQFF
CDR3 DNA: TGCAGTGCTAATAATGCGGGGGGTGGGAATGAGCAGTTCTTC

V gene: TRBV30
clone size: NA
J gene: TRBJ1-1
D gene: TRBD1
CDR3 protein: CARRSRTGGMNTEAFF
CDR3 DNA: TGTGCAAGGAGAAGCCGGACAGGGGGCATGAACACTGAAGCTTTCTTT

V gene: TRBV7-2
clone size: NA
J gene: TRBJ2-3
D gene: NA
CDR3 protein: CASSLWLTDLTDTQYF
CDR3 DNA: TGTGCCAGCAGCTTATGGTTAACAGACCTCACAGATACGCAGTATTTT

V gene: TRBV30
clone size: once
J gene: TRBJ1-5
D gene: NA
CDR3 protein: CAWSVGVFSNQPQHF
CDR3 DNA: TGTGCCTGGAGTGTCGGGGTTTTTAGCAATCAGCCCCAGCATTTT

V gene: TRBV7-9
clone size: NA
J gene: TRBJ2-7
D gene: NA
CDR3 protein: CASSLPGVADSYEQYF
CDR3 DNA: TGTGCCAGCAGCTTACCTGGAGTAGCGGACTCCTACGAGCAGTACTTC

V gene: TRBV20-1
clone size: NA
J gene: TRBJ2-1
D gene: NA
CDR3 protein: CSATLAPGEQFF
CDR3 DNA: TGCAGTGCGACCCTAGCGCCGGGGGAGCAGTTCTTC

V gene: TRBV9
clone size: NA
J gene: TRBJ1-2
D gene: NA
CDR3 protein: CASSVGGGSADYTF
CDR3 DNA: TGTGCCAGCAGCGTAGGAGGGGGGTCGGCGGACTACACCTTC

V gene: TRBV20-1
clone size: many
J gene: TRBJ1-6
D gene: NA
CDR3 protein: CSAIRTGFGSPLHF
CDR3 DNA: TGCAGTGCTATCCGTACAGGGTTCGGTTCACCCCTCCACTTT

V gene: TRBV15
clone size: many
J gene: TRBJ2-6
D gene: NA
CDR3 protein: CATSRDQRSGANVLTF
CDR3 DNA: TGTGCCACCAGCAGAGATCAGAGGTCTGGGGCCAACGTCCTGACTTTC

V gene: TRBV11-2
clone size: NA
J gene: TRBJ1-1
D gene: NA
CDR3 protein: CASSLDPGATEAFF
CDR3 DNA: TGTGCCAGCAGCTTAGATCCAGGGGCCACTGAAGCTTTCTTT

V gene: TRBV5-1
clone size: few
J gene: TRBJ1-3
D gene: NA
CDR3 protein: CASSPTLPQAGNTIYF
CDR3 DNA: TGCGCCAGCAGCCCAACTCTACCCCAGGCTGGAAACACCATATATTTT

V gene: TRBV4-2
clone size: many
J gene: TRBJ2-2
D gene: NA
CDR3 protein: CASSQRSRGGTGELFF
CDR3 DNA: TGTGCCAGCAGCCAGAGGTCCAGGGGTGGGACCGGGGAGCTGTTTTTT

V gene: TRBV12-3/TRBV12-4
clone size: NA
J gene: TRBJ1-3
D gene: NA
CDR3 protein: CASSLLSASSGNTIYF
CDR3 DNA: TGTGCCAGCAGTTTATTATCGGCGTCCTCTGGAAACACCATATATTTT

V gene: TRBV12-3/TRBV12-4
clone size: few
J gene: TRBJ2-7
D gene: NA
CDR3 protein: CASSLWRTREIYEQYF
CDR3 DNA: TGTGCCAGCAGTCTTTGGCGGACGCGAGAGATCTACGAGCAGTACTTC

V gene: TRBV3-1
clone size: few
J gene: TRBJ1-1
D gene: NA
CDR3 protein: CASSQYREGAEAFF
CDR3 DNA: TGTGCCAGCAGCCAGTACAGGGAGGGGGCTGAAGCTTTCTTT

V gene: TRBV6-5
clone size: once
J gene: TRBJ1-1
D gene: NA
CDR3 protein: CASRTRGTEAFF
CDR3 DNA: TGTGCCAGCAGGACCAGGGGCACTGAAGCTTTCTTT

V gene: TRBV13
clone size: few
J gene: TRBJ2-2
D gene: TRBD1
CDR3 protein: CASSYLKQGAKTGELFF
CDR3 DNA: TGTGCCAGCAGCTACCTAAAACAGGGGGCGAAGACCGGGGAGCTGTTTTTT

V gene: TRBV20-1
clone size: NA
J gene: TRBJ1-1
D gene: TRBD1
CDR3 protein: CSAQSGTVNTEAFF
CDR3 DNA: TGCAGTGCCCAATCTGGGACAGTGAACACTGAAGCTTTCTTT

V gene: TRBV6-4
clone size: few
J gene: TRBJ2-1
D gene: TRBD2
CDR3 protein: CASSVGTSAHDEQFF
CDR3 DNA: TGTGCCAGCAGTGTCGGGACTAGCGCGCACGATGAGCAGTTCTTC

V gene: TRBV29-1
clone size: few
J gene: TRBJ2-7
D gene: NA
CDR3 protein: CSVEGQESSYEQYF
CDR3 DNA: TGCAGCGTTGAAGGCCAGGAATCCTCCTACGAGCAGTACTTC

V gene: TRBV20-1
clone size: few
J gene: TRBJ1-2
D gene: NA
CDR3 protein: CSAIGYTF
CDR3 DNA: TGCAGTGCTATCGGCTACACCTTC

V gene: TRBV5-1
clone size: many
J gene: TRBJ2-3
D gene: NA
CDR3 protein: CASSQTSSTDTQYF
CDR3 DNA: TGCGCCAGCAGCCAGACTAGTTCCACAGATACGCAGTATTTT

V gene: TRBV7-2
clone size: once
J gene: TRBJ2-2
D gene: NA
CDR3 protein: CASSSHSRKNTGELFF
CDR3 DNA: TGTGCCAGCAGCTCCCATTCCCGAAAGAACACCGGGGAGCTGTTTTTT

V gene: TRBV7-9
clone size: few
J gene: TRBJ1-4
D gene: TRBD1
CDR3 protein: CASSARGTGPEKLFF
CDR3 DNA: TGTGCCAGCAGCGCTAGGGGGACAGGGCCCGAAAAACTGTTTTTT

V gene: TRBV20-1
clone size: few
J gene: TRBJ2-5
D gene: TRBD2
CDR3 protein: CSAVAGGETQYF
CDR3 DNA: TGCAGTGCTGTAGCGGGAGGAGAGACCCAGTACTTC